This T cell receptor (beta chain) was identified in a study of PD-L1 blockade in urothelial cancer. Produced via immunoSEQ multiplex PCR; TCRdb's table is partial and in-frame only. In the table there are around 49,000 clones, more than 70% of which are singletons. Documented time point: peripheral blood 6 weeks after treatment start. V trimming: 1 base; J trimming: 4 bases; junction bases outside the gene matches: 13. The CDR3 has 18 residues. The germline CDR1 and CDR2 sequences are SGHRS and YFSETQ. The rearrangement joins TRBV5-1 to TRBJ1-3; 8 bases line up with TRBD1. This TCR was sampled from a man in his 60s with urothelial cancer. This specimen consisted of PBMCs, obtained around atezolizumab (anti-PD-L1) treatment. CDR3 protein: CASSLMGQDNPLGNTIYF. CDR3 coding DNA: TGCGCCAGCAGCTTGATGGGACAGGACAACCCTCTGGGAAACACCATATATTTT.